The entry below describes one TCR beta chain. It lacks a known antigen. Qualities for individual bases were not recorded, and no much larger clone is one base off. Each collaborating institution followed its own protocols to collect whole blood in K2EDTA tubes. Collaborator samples were shipped for TCRbeta analysis as frozen whole blood, isolated PBMCs, or DNA extracted from either sample type. The data originate from a study of blood T cell repertoires in COVID-19 (dated by TCRdb to the early 2020s). Regarding the study in general: Samples covering the acute and convalescent phases of COVID-19 were provided by collaborators in the United States, Italy and Spain. The material from the prospective study consisted of cDNA or gDNA derived from T cells, B-cell-depleted T cells, or PBMCs. Subjects who had been exposed to COVID-19, were actively infected with it, or had recovered from it provided the deeply sampled blood TCRbeta repertoires that made up the dataset. The repertoires were released in a freely available public database intended as a resource for research on the immune response to SARS-CoV-2. Samples were obtained from the ongoing ImmuneRACE study (first 160 participants) and from 1,254 subjects provided by 6 global collaborators. Sample metadata almost always included a de-identified subject ID, COVID-19 status, age in years and sex. Where available, HLA class I and class II types were obtained from metadata supplied by the sample provider rather than from assay-based typing.

General study outcomes and caveats: Clinical and demographic metadata were provided uncurated, with the amount varying by source and participant.

The immunoSEQ Assay, a bias-controlled multiplex PCR, was used to amplify TCRbeta CDR3 regions from genomic DNA. The original methods were these. The number of nucleated cells in each sample was estimated by amplification of reference gene primers within the assay. To quantify the absolute abundance of each unique TCRbeta CDR3 rearrangement, sequence reads were collapsed and filtered. For each sample, productive Simpson clonality was calculated as the square root of Simpson's diversity index over productive rearrangements. Entries here come from immuneACCESS through TCRdb and include only in-frame sequences with V and J called. Some clones fail to appear in such tables; in the studies checked, an unresolved V gene covers under half of the shortfall, and the cause of the remainder is unknown. D and trimming were read from the DNA, whereas the V and J calls and clone size are those reported in that table. Recorded for this sample are approximately 60,000 clones; around 87% of them occurred a single time. The ten largest account for 6.9% of the sample.

The TCR originated in a man aged 60 to 75 with active or convalescent COVID-19. What was sequenced was peripheral blood.

In nucleotide form, the sequence is TGTGCCAGCAGTGTTTCAGGAATTGAGCAGTTCTTC. This codes for CASSVSGIEQFF. The sequence joins TRBV2 to TRBJ2-1; too little of a D gene remains to name it. The CDR3, from cysteine to phenylalanine, totals 12 residues. Only CDR3 DNA is held: 36 bases, read in frame from base 1. V loses 4 bases of germline sequence and J loses 9 bases, and the interval between the two ends is 10 bases. The germline V gene supplies CDR1 SNHLY and CDR2 FYNNEI. Beyond the CDR3, the reference TRBV2 and TRBJ2-1 genes provide the residues; the full variable domain reads: EPEVTQTPSHQVTQMGQEVILRCVPISNHLYFYWYRQILGQKVEFLVSFYNNEISEKSEIFDDQFSVERPDGSNFTLKIRSTKLEDSAMYFCASSVSGIEQFFGPGTRLTVL.